This T cell receptor beta chain was documented in a study of post-analysis software for immune sequencing data. Whole-study findings and limits: There were roughly five TRBV segments more frequent in patients than controls, and TRBV5-6, TRBV5-1 and TRBV20-1 were among them.

Libraries were made from TCR beta cDNA, and they carried unique molecular identifiers. TCRdb redid the calling of the PCR reads with MiXCR, one entry per CDR3 protein. The data contain approximately 440,000 distinct CDR3 sequences, under 55% of them singletons. As for this clonotype: The antigen is undetermined.

Per germline, CDR1 SGDLS and CDR2 YYNGEE. V was clipped by 4 bases and J by 3 bases, with 20 bases between them. This CDR3 has 17 amino acids. The TCR originated in a girl between 5 and 17 years old with multiple sclerosis. The sequencing input was blood. V is TRBV9 and J is TRBJ2-1, with D perhaps TRBD1 (5 bases). CDR3 in amino acids: CASSPQGKPGGYNEQFF. The CDR3 bases are TGTGCCAGCAGCCCTCAGGGTAAGCCTGGTGGCTACAATGAGCAGTTCTTC.